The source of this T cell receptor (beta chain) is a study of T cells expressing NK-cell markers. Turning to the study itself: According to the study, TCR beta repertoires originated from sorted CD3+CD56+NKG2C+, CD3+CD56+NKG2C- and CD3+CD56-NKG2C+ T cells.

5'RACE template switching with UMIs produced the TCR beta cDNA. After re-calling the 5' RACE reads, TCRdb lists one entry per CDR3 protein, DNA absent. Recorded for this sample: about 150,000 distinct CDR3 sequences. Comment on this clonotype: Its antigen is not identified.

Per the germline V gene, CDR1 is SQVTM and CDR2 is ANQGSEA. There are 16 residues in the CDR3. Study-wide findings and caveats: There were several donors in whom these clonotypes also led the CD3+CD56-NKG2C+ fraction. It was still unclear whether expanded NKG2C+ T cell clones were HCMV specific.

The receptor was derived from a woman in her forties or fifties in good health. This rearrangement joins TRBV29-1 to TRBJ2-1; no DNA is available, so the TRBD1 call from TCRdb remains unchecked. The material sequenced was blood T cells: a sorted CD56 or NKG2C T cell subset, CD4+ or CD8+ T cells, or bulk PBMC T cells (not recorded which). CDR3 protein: CSVATGTALSYNEQFF.